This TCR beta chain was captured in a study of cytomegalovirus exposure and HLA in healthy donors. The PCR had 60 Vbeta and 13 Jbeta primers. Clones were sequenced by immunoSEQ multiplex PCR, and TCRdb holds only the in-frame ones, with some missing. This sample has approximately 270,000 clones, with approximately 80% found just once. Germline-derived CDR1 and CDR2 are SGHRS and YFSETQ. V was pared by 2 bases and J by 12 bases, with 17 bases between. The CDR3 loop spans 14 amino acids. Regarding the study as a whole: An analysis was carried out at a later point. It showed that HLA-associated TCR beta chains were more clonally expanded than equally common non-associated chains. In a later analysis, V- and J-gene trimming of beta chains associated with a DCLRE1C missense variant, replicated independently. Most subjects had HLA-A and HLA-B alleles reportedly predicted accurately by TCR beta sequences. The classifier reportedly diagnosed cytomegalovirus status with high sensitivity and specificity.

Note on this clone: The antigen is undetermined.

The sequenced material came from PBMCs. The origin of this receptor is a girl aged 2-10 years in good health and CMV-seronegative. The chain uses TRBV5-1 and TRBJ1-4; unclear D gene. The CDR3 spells CASSFYAAPEELFF. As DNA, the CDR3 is TGCGCCAGCAGCTTTTACGCGGCCCCCGAGGAACTGTTTTTT.